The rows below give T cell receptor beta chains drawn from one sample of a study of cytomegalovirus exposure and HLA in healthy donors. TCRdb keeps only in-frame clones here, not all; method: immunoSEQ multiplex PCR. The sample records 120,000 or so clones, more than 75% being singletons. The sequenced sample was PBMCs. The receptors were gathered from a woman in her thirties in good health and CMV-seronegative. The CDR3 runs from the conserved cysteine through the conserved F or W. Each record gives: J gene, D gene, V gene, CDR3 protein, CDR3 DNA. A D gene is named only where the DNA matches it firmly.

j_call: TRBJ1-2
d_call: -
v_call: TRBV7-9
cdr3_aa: CASSSWTALYTF
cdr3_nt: TGTGCCAGCAGCTCGTGGACAGCCCTGTACACCTTC

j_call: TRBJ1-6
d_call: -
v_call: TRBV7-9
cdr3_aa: CASSSGQGSSPLHF
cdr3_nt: TGTGCCAGCAGCTCCGGGCAGGGCAGTTCACCCCTCCACTTT

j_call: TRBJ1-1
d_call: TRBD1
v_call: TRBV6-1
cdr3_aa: CASREQGPAFF
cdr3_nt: TGTGCCAGCAGAGAACAGGGGCCAGCTTTCTTT

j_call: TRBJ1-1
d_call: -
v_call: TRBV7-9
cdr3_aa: CASSLGTRAGAFEAFF
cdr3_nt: TGTGCCAGCAGCCTCGGGACAAGGGCTGGGGCTTTTGAAGCTTTCTTT

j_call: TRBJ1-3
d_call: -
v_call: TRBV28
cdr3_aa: CLTRQLSGNTIYF
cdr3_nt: TGCCTGACCCGACAGTTATCTGGAAACACCATATATTTT

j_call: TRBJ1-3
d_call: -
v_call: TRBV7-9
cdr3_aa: CASSLSRSISGNTIYF
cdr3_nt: TGTGCCAGCAGCTTAAGCCGTTCAATCTCTGGAAACACCATATATTTT

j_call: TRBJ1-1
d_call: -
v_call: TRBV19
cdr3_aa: CASSIQGNTEAFF
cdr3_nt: TGTGCCAGTAGTATACAGGGAAACACTGAAGCTTTCTTT

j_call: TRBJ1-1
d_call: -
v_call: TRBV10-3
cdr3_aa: CAISAGQTEAFF
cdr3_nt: TGTGCCATCAGTGCAGGGCAGACTGAAGCTTTCTTT

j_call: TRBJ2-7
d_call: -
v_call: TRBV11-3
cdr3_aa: CASSRTDSYEQYF
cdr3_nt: TGTGCCAGCAGCCGCACAGATTCCTACGAGCAGTACTTC

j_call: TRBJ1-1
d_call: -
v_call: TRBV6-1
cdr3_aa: CASTPLYEAFF
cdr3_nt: TGTGCCAGCACCCCTCTGTATGAAGCTTTCTTT

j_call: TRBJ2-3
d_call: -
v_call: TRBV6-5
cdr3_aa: CATTQGGWGDTQYF
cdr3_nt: TGTGCCACCACGCAGGGCGGCTGGGGAGATACGCAGTATTTT

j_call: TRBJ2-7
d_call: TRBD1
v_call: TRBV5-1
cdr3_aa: CASSQGDRVSEEQYF
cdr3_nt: TGCGCCAGCAGCCAGGGGGACCGAGTGTCTGAGGAGCAGTACTTC

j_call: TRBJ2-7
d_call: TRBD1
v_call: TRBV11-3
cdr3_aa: CASSLGGQGSFYEQYF
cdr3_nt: TGTGCCAGCAGCTTAGGGGGACAGGGAAGTTTCTACGAGCAGTACTTC

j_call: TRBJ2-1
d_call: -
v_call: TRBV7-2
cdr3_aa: CASSLPLSAAYNEQFF
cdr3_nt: TGTGCCAGCAGCTTACCTCTTAGCGCCGCCTACAATGAGCAGTTCTTC